This T cell receptor (beta chain) was recorded in a study of CD8 T cells in ankylosing spondylitis. This clonotype was counted many times. Antigen specificity is unknown. Findings and limits, study-wide: Seemingly distinctive of ankylosing spondylitis blood was a TCR beta motif formed by eight highly homologous variants. Reports of some motif variants in reactive arthritis synovial fluid and blood predate this one.

The CDR3 covers 15 residues. Germline V gene lookup returns CDR1 SQVTM and CDR2 ANQGSEA. Between the trimmed V and J ends, which lost 3 bases and 4 bases, there was a span of 18 bases. TCRdb reprocessed the 5' RACE reads via MiXCR and lists one record per CDR3 protein. The table includes about 360,000 distinct CDR3 sequences, around 20% detected once. The receptor was isolated from a male donor with ankylosing spondylitis or in good health (not recorded which). The rearrangement uses TRBV29-1 and TRBJ1-1; perhaps TRBD1 as D (6 bases). The sequenced sample was blood, either unsorted or a sorted T cell fraction (not recorded which). CDR3 amino acids: CSVDHAGRGSTEAFF. The CDR3 DNA reads as TGCAGCGTTGATCACGCAGGGAGGGGGAGCACTGAAGCTTTCTTT.